This T cell receptor (beta chain) was sequenced for a study of T cells of healthy individuals (dated by TCRdb to 2016 to 2019). The CDR3 sequence holds 15 residues, the cysteine and phenylalanine included. Left in the record is the CDR3 DNA by itself, 45 bases read in frame from the first base. The germline V gene gives CDR1 as SGHVS and CDR2 as FNYEAQ. After removal of 0 bases from V and 6 bases from J, the junction retains 5 bases not matched to a gene. The sample holds one count of this clonotype. Its target antigen remains unknown. Base qualities are not at hand, and no much larger clone is one base apart. One read amounts to weak evidence. Libraries came from 5' RACE. TCRdb lists the instrument as Illumina MiSeq. TCRdb handled the public reads itself, with Q25 trimming in fastp and clone calling in MiXCR, and kept productive beta chains. Under each unique CDR3 protein, matching rows form one entry showing the most common genes and DNA. Across this sample there are 40,000 to 65,000 distinct CDR3 sequences, with around 15% seen only once. About 16% of the sample rests with the top ten.

The chain is made from TRBV7-6 and TRBJ2-3, with TRBD2 identical over 8 junction bases. This TCR derives from a human donor in good health. The CDR3 in this case is CASSLARAGDDTQYF. The nucleotide sequence reads TGTGCCAGCAGCTTAGCAAGAGCGGGGGATGATACGCAGTATTTT.